Sequencing of this T cell receptor (beta chain) was carried out in a study of T cell responses to AZD1222 COVID-19 vaccine. Study-level points and caveats: Every sample of the repertoires postdated the peak T cell response. At 160-218 and 743-854, vaccine-associated CD4 TCRs were dominant, and they spanned spike. The donor cohort was predominantly white British with a female majority, and clonal diversity may have been underestimated. Spike-specific TCR breadth and depth rose after two AZD1222 doses.

A remark on this clone: What it recognizes is unknown.

Germline CDR1 and CDR2: MNHEY and SVGEGT. The J segment lost 2 bases and the V segment lost 5 bases, leaving 14 bases of the junction unmatched. The length of the CDR3 is 19 residues. The method was immunoSEQ multiplex PCR; TCRdb's version includes in-frame clones alone and lacks a portion of them. In the table there are some 150,000 clones, about 92% of which are singletons. The receptor's source is an adult who received the AZD1222 COVID-19 vaccine. Source: peripheral blood, taken 28 days after the second AZD1222 dose. This chain uses TRBV6-2 or TRBV6-3 with TRBJ2-7; 14 nucleotides agree with TRBD2. CDR3 sequence: CASSPAPGLAGAFPYEQYF. CDR3 sequence (DNA): TGTGCCAGCAGTCCCGCTCCGGGACTAGCGGGGGCCTTCCCCTACGAGCAGTACTTC.